The clone carrying this T cell receptor (beta chain) showed up just a few times. No antigen is known for it. The CDR3 is made up of 14 amino acids. Germline-derived CDR1 and CDR2 are MNHNS and SASEGT. V lost 6 bases, J lost 1 base, and 12 bases lay in between. The data stem from a study of identical twins. The study's findings and limits: For cord blood, abundant beta clonotypes had fewer insertions, unlike memory repertoires, which showed none. Excess low generation probability was seen in twin-shared out-of-frame alpha sequences.

Template switching, a step in the protocol, added a universal primer site, and cDNA carried unique molecular identifiers. A single record per CDR3 protein comes from TCRdb applying MiXCR to the 5' RACE reads. The sample has 600,000 to 700,000 distinct CDR3 sequences; about 20% are singletons. The same data also went into a second study, on T cells expressing NK-cell markers. Turning to that study: Among eight sequenced donors, seven carried HCMV seropositivity while one was seronegative.

The chain combines TRBV6-1 with TRBJ2-5; D not certain. Sequenced: PBMCs. The receptor was isolated from a woman aged 18-35 years in good health. This CDR3 is CASRVMTPQETQYF. The CDR3 DNA sequence: TGTGCCAGCAGGGTAATGACCCCCCAAGAGACCCAGTACTTC.